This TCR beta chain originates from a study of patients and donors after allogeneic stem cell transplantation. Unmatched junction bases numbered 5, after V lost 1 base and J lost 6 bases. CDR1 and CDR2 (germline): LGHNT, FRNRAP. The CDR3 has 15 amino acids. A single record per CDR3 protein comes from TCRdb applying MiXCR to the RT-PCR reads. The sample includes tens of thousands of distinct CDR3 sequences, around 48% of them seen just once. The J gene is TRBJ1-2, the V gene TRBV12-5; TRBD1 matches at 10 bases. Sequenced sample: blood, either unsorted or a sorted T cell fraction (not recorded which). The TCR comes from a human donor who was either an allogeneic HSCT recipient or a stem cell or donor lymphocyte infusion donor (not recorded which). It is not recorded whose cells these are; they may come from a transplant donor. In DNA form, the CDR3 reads TGTGCTAGTGGTTTGGGGGACAGGGGCAGTCATGGCTACACCTTC. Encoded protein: CASGLGDRGSHGYTF.